This T cell receptor beta chain was sequenced for a study of CD8 T cells in Susac syndrome (dated by TCRdb to the late 2010s). Background for the entire study: Repertoire sequencing was used to test whether CD8+ T cell activation and differentiation in Susac syndrome was antigen driven. Beyond this particular receptor, the publication reports: The study acknowledged that relatively few individuals were included in the TCR sequencing and HLA analysis.

Relative to germline, V is 4 bases shorter and J is 4 bases shorter, with 13 bases between their ends. CDR1 is given as SNHLY and CDR2 as FYNNEI, both from the germline V gene. CDR3 length: 14 amino acids, cysteine to phenylalanine. This entry keeps only the CDR3 DNA: 42 bases, framed from base 1. Peripheral blood CD8+ and CD4+ T cells from healthy donors, Susac syndrome patients and multiple sclerosis patients were profiled by high-throughput TCR beta sequencing. Healthy donors were age- and sex-matched controls. Bulk CD8+ and CD4+ T cells were purified by magnetic negative isolation, while CD8+ TEMRA cells were enriched using FACS. Blood was collected in EDTA tubes and processed within 24 hours, with PBMCs isolated through density gradient centrifugation. PBMCs intended for TCR sequencing were cryopreserved in liquid nitrogen and were subsequently thawed in a 37 degrees C water bath. The sorted or isolated CD4+, CD8+ and CD8+ TEMRA cells had a purity of 90% or higher.

RNA was extracted using the RNeasy kit, and about 0.5 to 1 ug of the RNA was reverse transcribed with random hexamers. The immunoSEQ multiplex PCR assay, which covers 54 Vbeta and 13 Jbeta segments, was used to amplify TCR beta CDR3 regions. PCR amplification bias was corrected using a synthetic template baseline for primer optimization and computational correction. In the source study's methods: Reads were annotated to V, D and J genes according to IMGT and were analyzed with immunoSEQ Analyzer, with only productive sequences retained. Clonality was computed as one minus Shannon entropy normalized by log2 of the number of productive unique sequences. For each patient and control, public and private clones were evaluated within the 100 most prevalent clones. Susac-specific clones were defined as absent from healthy and MS cohorts, over a thousand published viral clones and other ImmuneACCESS disease sequences. The public sequencing data were trimmed at Q25 with fastp and processed into clonotypes with MiXCR by TCRdb, which kept only in-frame beta chains. Here each entry gathers all rows of one CDR3 protein and keeps the most common genes and DNA. TCRdb's processing, not the study's, gives the V and J calls here. The sample profile shows around 130,000 distinct CDR3 sequences; 94% of them were found once. The biggest ten clones account for 0.098% of the sample.

Worth noting for this clonotype: The antigen this receptor binds is unknown. One base away there is no much larger clone; base qualities are not given.

The receptor was isolated from a human donor in good health. The rearranged chain carries TRBV2 and TRBJ1-1, with no reliable assignment of the D segment. Sequenced: CD4+ T cells from PBMCs. The DNA is TGTGCCAGCAGTGTTAAGGGCTTGGGCACTGAAGCTTTCTTT. Its translation is CASSVKGLGTEAFF.